This TCR beta chain originates from a study of spatial heterogeneity in lung cancer. TCRdb fed the 5' RACE reads into MiXCR, producing one record per CDR3 protein. The sample shows some 8,900 distinct CDR3 sequences, approximately 4.5% of them seen only once. Per germline, CDR1 SGHRS and CDR2 YFSETQ. The CDR3 consists of 15 residues. V dropped 1 base and J dropped 4; count of bases not matched to a gene: 5. Time point reported: sample taken at primary tumor resection. The chain combines TRBV5-1 with TRBJ1-5, with TRBD1 matching over 7 bases. The clonotype comes from a male donor with early-stage non-small cell lung cancer. The sequencing used PBMCs, collected at surgery. This CDR3 reads CASSLSGQRNQPQHF. In nucleotides, the CDR3 is TGCGCCAGCAGCTTGTCGGGACAGAGAAATCAGCCCCAGCATTTT.